This T cell receptor (beta chain) was documented in a study of blood T cells in healthy people across ages. Study results and caveats: Because sorting was not performed, PBMCs prevented conclusive naive versus antigen-experienced comparison.

For this clonotype: The antigen is not known.

Together with a sample-barcoded 5' primer, a J-beta primer mix was included in a second PCR lasting roughly 6 to 12 cycles. Using its own MiXCR run on the 5' RACE reads, TCRdb lists one record per CDR3 protein. The sample holds around 1,000,000 distinct CDR3 sequences, about 25% seen once. The CDR3 consists of 15 residues. The germline V gene has CDR1 LNHNV and CDR2 YYDKDF (reference sequence). Trimming removed 4 bases from V and 8 bases from J; junction bases left unmatched: 13. These same records also appear under a second study, on T cells of mothers and their children. This second study notes: Donation involved three healthy Caucasian mothers and the six children that they had. Mothers gave over 8 million TCR beta CDR3 reads each, and children several million each.

The chain uses TRBV15 and TRBJ1-2; 7 nucleotides line up with TRBD1. The TCR sequence derives from a girl aged 2 to 10 in good health. Source material: blood. CDR3 residues: CATSNGTGVSGGYTF. The CDR3 DNA is TGTGCCACCAGCAACGGTACAGGGGTGTCGGGCGGCTACACCTTC.